The entry below describes one T cell receptor (beta chain). Antigen: not known. Participants living with HIV all received treatment in the United States. The sample is drawn from a study of long-term antiretroviral therapy in people with HIV. Findings and caveats of the study: Upon ART, diversity increased but remained lower than transplant donor controls.

Version v3.0 of the immunoSEQ assay ran at survey level. Repertoires were generated with immunoSEQ multiplex PCR, while TCRdb's copy carries only in-frame clones and drops some. This repertoire shows about 21,000 clones, roughly 83% found once; its top ten account for approximately 8%. The starting material was unsorted PBMCs, obtained 0.9 years after starting antiretroviral therapy. The TCR was taken from a man between 18 and 35 years old with HIV.

The CDR3, as DNA: TGCAGCGTTGATTTAATGAGCACCGGGGAGCTGTTTTTT. Encoded protein: CSVDLMSTGELFF. This sequence joins TRBV29-1 and TRBJ2-2, with unresolved D. Germline values: CDR1 SQVTM, CDR2 ANQGSEA. V gave up 3 bases and J gave up 4 bases, with 9 bases separating them. CDR3 size: 13 residues.